This T cell receptor beta chain was captured by sequencing in a study of T cells after yellow fever vaccination. Study-level results: CD4 and CD8 compartments shared a small share of clonotypes.

Regarding this clonotype: The antigen is unknown.

TCRdb reprocessed the 5' RACE reads with MiXCR, giving one entry per CDR3 protein. This sample yields some 300,000 distinct CDR3 sequences, of which roughly 8.3% are seen a single time; approximately 15% belongs to the top ten. Germline-derived CDR1 and CDR2 are SEHNR and FQNEAQ (reference sequence). V shed 5 bases and J shed 5 bases, with 10 bases lying between them. The CDR3 is 13 amino acids. The sequenced sample was PBMCs, obtained about 41 days after the first yellow fever vaccination. This sequence was found in a man between 18 and 29 years old who received the YFV17D yellow fever vaccine. This rearrangement joins TRBV7-9 to TRBJ1-5; D not certain. CDR3 sequence reads: CASSKMSDQPQHF. The CDR3 DNA reads TGTGCCAGCAGCAAAATGTCCGATCAGCCCCAGCATTTT.